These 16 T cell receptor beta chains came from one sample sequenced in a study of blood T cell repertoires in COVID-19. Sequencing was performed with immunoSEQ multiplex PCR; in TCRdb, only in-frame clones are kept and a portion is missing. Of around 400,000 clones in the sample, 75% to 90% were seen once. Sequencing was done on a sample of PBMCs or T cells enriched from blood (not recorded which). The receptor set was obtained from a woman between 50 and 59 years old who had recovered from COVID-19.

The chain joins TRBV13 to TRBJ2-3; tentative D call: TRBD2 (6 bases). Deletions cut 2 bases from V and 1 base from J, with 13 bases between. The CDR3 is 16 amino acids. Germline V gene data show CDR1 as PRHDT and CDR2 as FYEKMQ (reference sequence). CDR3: CASSLRVGEGTDTQYF. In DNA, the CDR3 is TGTGCCAGCAGCTTACGGGTAGGGGAGGGCACAGATACGCAGTATTTT.

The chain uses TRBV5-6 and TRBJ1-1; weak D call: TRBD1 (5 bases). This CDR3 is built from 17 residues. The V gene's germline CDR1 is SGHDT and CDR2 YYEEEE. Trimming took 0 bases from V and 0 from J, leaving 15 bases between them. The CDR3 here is CASSLEWGEVVNTEAFF. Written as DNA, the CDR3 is TGTGCCAGCAGCTTGGAGTGGGGGGAGGTTGTGAACACTGAAGCTTTCTTT.

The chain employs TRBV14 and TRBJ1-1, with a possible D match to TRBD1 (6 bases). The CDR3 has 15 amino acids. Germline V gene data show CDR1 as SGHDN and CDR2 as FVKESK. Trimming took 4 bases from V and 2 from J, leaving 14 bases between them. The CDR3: CASSPQGTINTEAFF. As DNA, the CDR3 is TGTGCCAGCAGCCCGCAGGGGACTATTAACACTGAAGCTTTCTTT.

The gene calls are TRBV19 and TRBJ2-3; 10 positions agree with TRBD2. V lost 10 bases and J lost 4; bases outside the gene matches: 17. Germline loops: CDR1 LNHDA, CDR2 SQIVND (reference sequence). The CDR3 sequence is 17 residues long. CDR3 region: CATTARGVAGGSDTQYF. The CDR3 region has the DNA TGTGCCACCACCGCCAGGGGAGTAGCGGGAGGTTCAGATACGCAGTATTTT.

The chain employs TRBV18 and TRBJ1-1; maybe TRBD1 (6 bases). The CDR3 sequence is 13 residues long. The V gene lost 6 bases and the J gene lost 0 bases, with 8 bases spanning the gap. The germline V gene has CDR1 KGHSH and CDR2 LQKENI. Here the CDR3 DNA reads TGTGCCAGCTCCGGGGACATGAACACTGAAGCTTTCTTT. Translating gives CASSGDMNTEAFF.

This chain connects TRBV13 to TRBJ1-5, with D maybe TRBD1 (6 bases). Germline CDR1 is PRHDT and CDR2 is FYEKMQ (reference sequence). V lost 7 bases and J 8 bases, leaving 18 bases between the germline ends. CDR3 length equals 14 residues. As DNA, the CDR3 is TGTGCCAGCAAACAAGGGGGGGGGCAGGAGCCCCAGCATTTT. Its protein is CASKQGGGQEPQHF. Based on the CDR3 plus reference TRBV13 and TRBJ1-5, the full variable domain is AAGVIQSPRHLIKEKRETATLKCYPIPRHDTVYWYQQGPGQDPQFLISFYEKMQSDKGSIPDRFSAQQFSDYHSELNMSSLELGDSALYFCASKQGGGQEPQHFGDGTRLSIL.

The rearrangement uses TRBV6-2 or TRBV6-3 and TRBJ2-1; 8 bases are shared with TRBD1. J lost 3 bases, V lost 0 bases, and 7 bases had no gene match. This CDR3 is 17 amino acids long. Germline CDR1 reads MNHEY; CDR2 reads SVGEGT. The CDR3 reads CASSYSGTGGIYNEQFF. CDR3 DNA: TGTGCCAGCAGTTACTCCGGTACAGGGGGTATCTACAATGAGCAGTTCTTC.

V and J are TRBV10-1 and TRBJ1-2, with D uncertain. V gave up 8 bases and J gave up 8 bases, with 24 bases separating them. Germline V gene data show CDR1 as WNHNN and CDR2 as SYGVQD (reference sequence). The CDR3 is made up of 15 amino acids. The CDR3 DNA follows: TGCGCCAGCCCCAAGGCAGAAATCTTCCCCGGGGGCTACACCTTC. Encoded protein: CASPKAEIFPGGYTF.

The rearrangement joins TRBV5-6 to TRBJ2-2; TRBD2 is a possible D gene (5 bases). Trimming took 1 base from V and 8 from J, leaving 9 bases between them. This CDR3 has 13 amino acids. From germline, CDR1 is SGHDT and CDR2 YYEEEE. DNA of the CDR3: TGTGCCAGCAGCTTGACTAGTTATGGGGAGCTGTTTTTT. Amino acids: CASSLTSYGELFF.

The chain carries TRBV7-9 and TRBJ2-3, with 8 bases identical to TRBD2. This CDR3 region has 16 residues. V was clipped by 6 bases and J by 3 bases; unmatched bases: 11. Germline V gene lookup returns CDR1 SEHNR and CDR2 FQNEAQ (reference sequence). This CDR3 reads CASSPPGGYVTDTQYF. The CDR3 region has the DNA TGTGCCAGCAGTCCACCGGGGGGGTATGTGACAGATACGCAGTATTTT.

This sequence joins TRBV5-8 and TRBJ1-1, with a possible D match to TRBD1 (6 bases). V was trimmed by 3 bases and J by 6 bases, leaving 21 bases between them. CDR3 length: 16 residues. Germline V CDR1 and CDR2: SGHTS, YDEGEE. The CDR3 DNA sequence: TGTGCCAGCAGCTACTGGCGGGGGGCTCCGTCTTCTGAAGCTTTCTTT. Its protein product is CASSYWRGAPSSEAFF.

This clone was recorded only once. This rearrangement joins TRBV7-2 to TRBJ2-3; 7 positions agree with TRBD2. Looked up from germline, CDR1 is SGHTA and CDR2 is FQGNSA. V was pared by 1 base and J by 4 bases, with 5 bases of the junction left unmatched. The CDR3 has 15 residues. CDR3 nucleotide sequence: TGTGCCAGCAGCTTAGGGGGGAGCGGGGCAGATACGCAGTATTTT. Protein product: CASSLGGSGADTQYF.

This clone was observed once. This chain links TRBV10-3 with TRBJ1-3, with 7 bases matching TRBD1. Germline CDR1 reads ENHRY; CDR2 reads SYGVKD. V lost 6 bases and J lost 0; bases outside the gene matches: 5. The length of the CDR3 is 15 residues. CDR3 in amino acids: CAIRGTVPSGNTIYF. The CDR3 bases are TGTGCCATCAGGGGGACAGTTCCCTCTGGAAACACCATATATTTT.

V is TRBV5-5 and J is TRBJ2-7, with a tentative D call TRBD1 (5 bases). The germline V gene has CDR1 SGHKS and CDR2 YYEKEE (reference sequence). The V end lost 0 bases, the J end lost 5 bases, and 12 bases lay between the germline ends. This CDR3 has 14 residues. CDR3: CASSLAAGKDEQYF. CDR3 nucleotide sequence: TGTGCCAGCAGCTTGGCCGCAGGGAAGGACGAGCAGTACTTC.

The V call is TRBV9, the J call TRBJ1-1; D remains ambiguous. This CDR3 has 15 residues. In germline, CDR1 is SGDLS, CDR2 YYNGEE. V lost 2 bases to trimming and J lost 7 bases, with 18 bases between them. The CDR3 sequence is CASSVRAQSPYEAFF. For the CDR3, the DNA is TGTGCCAGCAGCGTGAGGGCCCAATCCCCTTATGAAGCTTTCTTT. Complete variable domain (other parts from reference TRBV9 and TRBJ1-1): DSGVTQTPKHLITATGQRVTLRCSPRSGDLSVYWYQQSLDQGLQFLIQYYNGEERAKGNILERFSAQQFPDLHSELNLSSLELGDSALYFCASSVRAQSPYEAFFGQGTRLTVV.

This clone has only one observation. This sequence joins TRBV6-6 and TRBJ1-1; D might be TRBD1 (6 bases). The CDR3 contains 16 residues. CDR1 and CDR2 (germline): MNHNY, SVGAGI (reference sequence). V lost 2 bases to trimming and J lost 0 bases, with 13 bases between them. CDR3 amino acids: CASSYPDRSMNTEAFF. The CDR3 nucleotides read TGTGCCAGCAGTTACCCGGACAGATCTATGAACACTGAAGCTTTCTTT.